The clone carrying this T cell receptor (beta chain) was detected only a few times. The sample belongs to a study of spatial heterogeneity in lung cancer. Looking at the study overall: An average of more than ten raw reads was observed per unique TCR and UMI combination.

Described time point: sample taken at primary tumor resection. Samples were obtained from 70 or so donors, all untreated early-stage non-small cell lung cancer patients. Whole RNA was taken from tumor, nontumor lung or frozen PBMC; it was then sequenced unsorted. J gave up 4 bases and V 6 bases, and 8 bases lay outside the gene matches. This CDR3 contains 15 residues. Germline V gene lookup returns CDR1 SGHVS and CDR2 FQNEAQ. Each CDR3 protein gets one entry after TCRdb re-called the 5' RACE reads with MiXCR. The sample consists of 1,500 to 2,000 distinct CDR3 sequences, about an eighth of them appearing once.

The sequence derives from a male donor with early-stage non-small cell lung cancer. This sequence joins TRBV7-8 and TRBJ2-2; 7 nucleotides align to TRBD1. Source: normal lung tissue next to the tumor, taken at surgery. The CDR3 here is CASSRRTGPTGELFF. CDR3 in DNA: TGTGCCAGCAGTAGGCGGACAGGACCCACCGGGGAGCTGTTTTTT. The full variable domain, rest sourced from reference TRBV7-8 and TRBJ2-2, is GAGVSQSPRYKVAKRGQDVALRCDPISGHVSLFWYQQALGQGPEFLTYFQNEAQLDKSGLPSDRFFAERPEGSVSTLKIQRTQQEDSAVYLCASSRRTGPTGELFFGEGSRLTVL.